This TCR beta chain was recorded in a study of T cell responses to AZD1222 COVID-19 vaccine. Study details: Second-dose intervals of approximately 4 or approximately 12 weeks were pooled.

Study-level results: Among those given AZD1222, only five or six were seropositive at baseline.

Sequenced by immunoSEQ multiplex PCR; TCRdb stores in-frame clones only, minus some. The sample has fewer than 200,000 clones; less than 90% are singletons. The CDR3 has 14 amino acids. Germline loops: CDR1 MNHEY, CDR2 SVGAGI. Trimming took off 8 bases at V and 8 bases at J, with 18 bases between the two ends. With regard to this clone: Antigen specificity is unknown.

The chain uses TRBV6-5 and TRBJ1-4, with D tentatively TRBD1 (6 bases). Material: peripheral blood, obtained on day 0 of AZD1222 vaccination. This receptor was taken from an adult in good health. DNA of the CDR3: TGTGCCAGCGTCGAGAGGGGGGGCCGGGAAAAACTGTTTTTT. As protein: CASVERGGREKLFF.